The 31 T cell receptor beta chains below were found in one sample sequenced in a study of T cells after yellow fever vaccination. TCRdb passed the 5' RACE reads through MiXCR, listing each CDR3 protein once. The sample records 450,000 to 600,000 distinct CDR3 sequences, around 17% being singletons. The sample was PBMCs, taken less than 6 days after the first yellow fever vaccination. The receptors were gathered from a man between 18 and 29 years old who received the YFV17D yellow fever vaccine.

The chain has TRBV11-2 and TRBJ1-2; D call uncertain. V gave up 1 base and J gave up 8 bases, with 17 bases separating them. Germline V gene data show CDR1 as SGHAT and CDR2 as FQNNGV. This CDR3 contains 15 residues. The CDR3 reads CASSLGAERMGGYTF. CDR3 in DNA: TGTGCCAGCAGCTTAGGGGCGGAAAGAATGGGAGGCTACACCTTC.

This clonotype was detected only a few times. This chain connects TRBV7-2 to TRBJ1-5, with 7 bases matching TRBD1. The CDR3 is 16 amino acids. Germline assignment: CDR1 SGHTA and CDR2 FQGNSA. V shed 5 bases and J 0 bases; nucleotides not matched to a gene: 7. CDR3 bases: TGTGCCAGCAGCCTCGGACAGGAACTTAGCAATCAGCCCCAGCATTTT. Amino acid sequence: CASSLGQELSNQPQHF. The full variable domain, in which reference TRBV7-2 and TRBJ1-5 provide the parts outside the CDR3, is GAGVSQSPSNKVTEKGKDVELRCDPISGHTALYWYRQSLGQGLEFLIYFQGNSAPDKSGLPSDRFSAERTGGSVSTLTIQRTQQEDSAVYLCASSLGQELSNQPQHFGDGTRLSIL.

CDR3 amino acids: CASSQSSSYEQYV. CDR3 nucleotides: TGTGCCAGCAGTCAAAGTAGCTCCTACGAGCAGTACGTC. The chain recombines TRBV11-2 with TRBJ2-7; D gene uncertain. V lost 6 bases to trimming and J lost 0 bases, with 9 bases between them. From germline, CDR1 is SGHAT and CDR2 FQNNGV. The CDR3 is made up of 13 amino acids.

The genes are TRBV4-1 and TRBJ1-1; D is unclear. The ends were cut back, 7 bases at V and 1 base at J, with 13 bases in the middle. The CDR3 has 14 amino acids. Germline V gene sequence: CDR1 MGHRA, CDR2 YSYEKL. CDR3 sequence reads: CASTIGPGNTEAFF. In DNA, the CDR3 is TGCGCCAGCACCATAGGGCCGGGGAACACTGAAGCTTTCTTT.

The V gene is TRBV19, the J gene TRBJ2-3; 10 bases align to TRBD2. V dropped 3 bases and J dropped 4; count of bases not matched to a gene: 4. The CDR3 has 15 residues. The germline V gene has CDR1 LNHDA and CDR2 SQIVND (reference sequence). The DNA of the CDR3 is TGTGCCAGTAGTATGTATACTAGCGGGGCAGATACGCAGTATTTT. Protein: CASSMYTSGADTQYF.

This clonotype was seen ten or more times. The chain joins TRBV5-1 to TRBJ2-7; weak D call: TRBD1 (5 bases). This CDR3 is 13 amino acids long. Germline CDR1 and CDR2: SGHRS and YFSETQ. V gave up 4 bases and J gave up 0 bases, with 8 bases separating them. DNA of the CDR3: TGCGCCAGCAGCGACAGTGACTCCTACGAGCAGTACTTC. Translation gives CASSDSDSYEQYF. The whole variable domain, remainder taken from reference TRBV5-1 and TRBJ2-7, is KAGVTQTPRYLIKTRGQQVTLSCSPISGHRSVSWYQQTPGQGLQFLFEYFSETQRNKGNFPGRFSGRQFSNSRSEMNVSTLELGDSALYLCASSDSDSYEQYFGPGTRLTVT.

The chain uses TRBV2 and TRBJ1-2; D is ambiguous. CDR3 length equals 13 residues. Trimming stripped 2 bases from V and 3 bases from J, with 7 bases between. Germline V gene sequence: CDR1 SNHLY, CDR2 FYNNEI. The CDR3 nucleotides read TGTGCCAGCAGTGAAATACCCTACTATGGCTACACCTTC. Its translation: CASSEIPYYGYTF.

J is TRBJ1-3 and V is TRBV7-2; D unresolved. V shed 4 bases and J shed 2 bases, with 6 bases lying between them. The CDR3 is made up of 13 amino acids. Germline V gene sequence: CDR1 SGHTA, CDR2 FQGNSA. The CDR3 sequence: CASSSPAGNTIYF. Here the CDR3 DNA reads TGTGCCAGCAGCTCCCCGGCTGGAAACACCATATATTTT.

This chain uses TRBV18 with TRBJ2-3; tentative D call: TRBD1 (7 bases). Trimming shortened V by 2 bases and J by 1 base, and 10 bases separated the two germline ends. Germline V gene data show CDR1 as KGHSH and CDR2 as LQKENI. The CDR3 totals 15 residues. The CDR3 sequence is CASSPRRGRTDTQYF. The CDR3, as DNA: TGTGCCAGCTCACCAAGGAGGGGGCGCACAGATACGCAGTATTTT.

This sequence joins TRBV24-1 and TRBJ1-1, with 9 nucleotides matching TRBD1. The CDR3 spans 13 residues. The V gene's germline CDR1 is KGHDR and CDR2 SFDVKD. Trimming removed 7 bases from V and 7 bases from J; junction bases left unmatched: 6. The chain's CDR3 is CATRDRGYDEAFF. The CDR3 DNA follows: TGTGCCACCAGGGACAGGGGTTACGATGAAGCTTTCTTT.

J is TRBJ2-3 and V is TRBV5-1; no firm D call. V was trimmed by 6 bases and J by 1 base, leaving 12 bases between them. In germline, CDR1 is SGHRS, CDR2 YFSETQ. The CDR3 loop spans 14 amino acids. CDR3 in amino acids: CASMVEFGTDTQYF. DNA for the CDR3: TGCGCCAGCATGGTGGAGTTCGGCACAGATACGCAGTATTTT.

The V and J genes are TRBV20-1 and TRBJ1-4; 7 bases align to TRBD1. CDR1 DFQATT and CDR2 SNEGSKA come from the germline V gene (reference sequence). V shed 6 bases, J shed 8 bases, and the junction held 9 bases outside the gene matches. This CDR3 comprises 13 residues. The CDR3 region has the DNA TGCAGTGCGGAGACAGGGTCTCTGGAAAAACTGTTTTTT. It codes for CSAETGSLEKLFF.

Written as DNA, the CDR3 is TGCGCCAGCGCCCAGGGTAAGGGCCATACCTCCTACGAGCAGTACGTC. Amino acid sequence: CASAQGKGHTSYEQYV. This chain joins TRBV4-3 and TRBJ2-7, with D perhaps matching TRBD1 (5 bases). CDR3 length equals 16 residues. The V end was cut by 8 bases, the J end by 0 bases, with 20 bases between. CDR1 and CDR2 (germline): LGHNA, YSLEER.

The V and J genes are TRBV19 and TRBJ1-1; D possibly corresponds to TRBD1 (6 bases). This CDR3 spans 13 amino acids. Germline CDR1 LNHDA, CDR2 SQIVND (reference sequence). Trimming removed 6 bases from V and 4 bases from J, with 12 bases in between. CDR3 sequence: CASRTGRSTEAFF. DNA of the CDR3: TGTGCCAGTAGGACAGGTAGATCCACTGAAGCTTTCTTT.

This clonotype was counted between two and nine times. The genes are TRBV5-6 and TRBJ1-1, with 9 bases identical to TRBD1. With V trimmed by 0 bases and J by 4 bases, 1 base remained unmatched. Per the germline V gene, CDR1 is SGHDT and CDR2 is YYEEEE. This CDR3 spans 14 amino acids. CDR3 sequence reads: CASSLGTGATEAFF. CDR3 sequence (DNA): TGTGCCAGCAGCTTGGGGACAGGGGCCACTGAAGCTTTCTTT.

This rearrangement joins TRBV4-1 to TRBJ2-2; weak D call: TRBD2 (7 bases). CDR1 MGHRA and CDR2 YSYEKL come from the germline V gene. The ends were cut back, 4 bases at V and 4 bases at J, with 13 bases in the middle. The CDR3 is 15 amino acids. The CDR3 DNA reads TGCGCCAGCAGCCTAGGAAGGGGGGGCACCGGGGAGCTGTTTTTT. It translates to CASSLGRGGTGELFF.

This clonotype was found a few times. This chain uses TRBV19 with TRBJ2-3; D gene ambiguous. The CDR3 is 14 amino acids. V was cut by 10 bases and J by 1 base, with 15 bases left in between. Germline CDR1 LNHDA, CDR2 SQIVND (reference sequence). DNA of the CDR3: TGTGCCACCACCGTGCGGATGGGCACAGATACGCAGTATTTT. Translation gives CATTVRMGTDTQYF.

The V gene is TRBV15, the J gene TRBJ2-5; 8 nucleotides align to TRBD1. This CDR3 is built from 14 residues. J was trimmed by 5 bases and V by 6 bases; bases with no gene match: 8. Germline-derived CDR1 and CDR2 are LNHNV and YYDKDF (reference sequence). CDR3 amino acids: CATSPSGGRETQYF. DNA for the CDR3: TGTGCCACCAGTCCGTCAGGGGGCCGGGAGACCCAGTACTTC.

The chain has TRBV7-3 and TRBJ2-3; 11 bases are a match to TRBD2. Unmatched junction bases numbered 3, after V lost 5 bases and J lost 2 bases. CDR1 is SGHTA and CDR2 is FQGTGA in the germline V gene. This CDR3 has 15 amino acids. The CDR3 DNA follows: TGTGCCAGCAGCGTGACTAGCGGGATCACAGATACGCAGTATTTT. It is translated as CASSVTSGITDTQYF.

CDR3 in amino acids: CASSQGRVFLDTQYF. CDR3 nucleotide sequence: TGCGCCAGCAGCCAAGGAAGGGTCTTTCTAGATACGCAGTATTTT. The genes are TRBV4-1 and TRBJ2-3, with D hard to call. This CDR3 comprises 15 residues. Trimming stripped 1 base from V and 5 bases from J, with 13 bases between. CDR1 is MGHRA and CDR2 is YSYEKL in the germline V gene.

V gene TRBV12-3 or TRBV12-4 combines with J gene TRBJ2-5; 16 bases agree with TRBD2. CDR3 length: 16 residues. V shed 5 bases, J shed 5 bases, and the junction held 5 bases outside the gene matches. The CDR3 sequence: CASSGTSGGARETQYF. As DNA, the CDR3 is TGTGCCAGCAGTGGGACTAGCGGGGGGGCCCGGGAGACCCAGTACTTC.

This clonotype came up a few times. The chain uses TRBV10-2 and TRBJ2-4; D is unresolved. Germline CDR1 WSHSY, CDR2 SAAADI. The V gene lost 8 bases and the J gene lost 7 bases, with 6 bases spanning the gap. The CDR3 totals 10 residues. CDR3: CASYYNIQYF. The CDR3 DNA sequence: TGCGCCAGCTACTATAACATTCAGTACTTC.

This clonotype has just a few counts. The J gene is TRBJ2-5, the V gene TRBV7-2, with D tentatively TRBD1 or TRBD2 (6 bases each). The germline V gene encodes CDR1 SGHTA and CDR2 FQGNSA. With 5 bases removed from V and 1 base from J, the gap between germline ends came to 14 bases. The CDR3 is 15 residues long. The CDR3 region has the DNA TGTGCCAGCAGCCCCCCGGGGGCTCTCCAAGAGACCCAGTACTTC. Translating it yields CASSPPGALQETQYF.

The J gene is TRBJ1-2, the V gene TRBV29-1; D may be TRBD1 (5 bases). The CDR3 consists of 12 residues. Trimming removed 6 bases at V and 0 bases at J, with 8 bases between. Germline values: CDR1 SQVTM, CDR2 ANQGSEA. The CDR3 DNA is TGCAGCGTCGGGACTTCTAACTATGGCTACACCTTC. It specifies CSVGTSNYGYTF.

CDR3 region: CASSYSMRGAWSGYTF. The CDR3 DNA reads as TGTGCCAGCAGTTACTCGATGAGGGGAGCATGGTCGGGCTACACCTTC. V is TRBV6-5 and J is TRBJ1-2; a possible D gene is TRBD1 (5 bases). Germline V gene data show CDR1 as MNHEY and CDR2 as SVGAGI. This CDR3 spans 16 amino acids. V lost 0 bases, J lost 8 bases, and 19 bases lay in between.

This clonotype was seen at least ten times. The chain uses TRBV7-2 and TRBJ2-1; no reliable D call. In germline, CDR1 is SGHTA, CDR2 FQGNSA. V was trimmed by 1 base and J by 0 bases, leaving 4 bases between them. This CDR3 is built from 14 residues. This CDR3 reads CASSLEHSYNEQFF. The CDR3 bases are TGTGCCAGCAGCTTAGAGCACTCCTACAATGAGCAGTTCTTC.

This clonotype was picked up a small number of times. The chain couples TRBV10-3 to TRBJ2-3, with D possibly being TRBD2 (6 bases). Per germline, CDR1 ENHRY and CDR2 SYGVKD. The CDR3 loop spans 16 amino acids. Trimming removed 4 bases from V and 4 bases from J, with 18 bases in between. The CDR3 region has the DNA TGTGCCATCAGTGCCGGGCCGACGGGGGATTCAGATACGCAGTATTTT. Translating it yields CAISAGPTGDSDTQYF.

This clonotype has only a few counts. In DNA, the CDR3 is TGTGCCACCAGTGCCCATGGCCAAGAGACCCAGTACTTC. It translates to CATSAHGQETQYF. V usage is TRBV24-1 and J usage is TRBJ2-5; no firm D call. Germline loops: CDR1 KGHDR, CDR2 SFDVKD. The CDR3 has 13 amino acids. V lost 5 bases, J lost 1 base, and 7 bases lay in between.

This clonotype was detected only a few times. The genes are TRBV9 and TRBJ2-5; TRBD2 aligns across 11 bases. Germline V gene lookup returns CDR1 SGDLS and CDR2 YYNGEE. The CDR3 spans 17 residues. V dropped 3 bases and J dropped 4; count of bases not matched to a gene: 11. The CDR3 nucleotides are TGTGCCAGCAGCGCTACATATAGCGGGGGGGGGAGAGAGACCCAGTACTTC. Its translation is CASSATYSGGGRETQYF.

This clonotype came up a few times. This sequence joins TRBV11-2 and TRBJ2-7, with D perhaps assigned TRBD1 or TRBD2 (5 bases each). From germline, CDR1 is SGHAT and CDR2 FQNNGV. The CDR3 contains 13 residues. V was trimmed by 4 bases and J by 4 bases, leaving 11 bases between them. Here the CDR3 DNA reads TGTGCCAGCAGCTGGGACGGATCGTACGAGCAGTACTTC. It specifies CASSWDGSYEQYF.

The chain carries TRBV10-2 and TRBJ2-2, with D uncertain. The CDR3 totals 13 residues. V lost 5 bases and J lost 6, with 10 bases in between. Germline CDR1 is WSHSY and CDR2 is SAAADI. CDR3 DNA sequence: TGCGCCAGCAGTACGGGTCCCCCCGGGGAGCTGTTTTTT. Its protein is CASSTGPPGELFF.